The 7 T cell receptor beta chains in this list originate from one sample, sequenced in a study of CD8+ T cells in alopecia areata. Extracted RNA was reverse transcribed into cDNA, the sequencing template. Some clones are missing from TCRdb's copy, which holds only in-frame ones; the method was immunoSEQ multiplex PCR. This sample has about 23,000 clones, with 40% to 65% found just once. Sequenced sample: NKG2D-high CD8+ T cells sorted from blood. The receptors stem from a human donor with alopecia areata.

This clone has a handful of counts. The rearrangement links TRBV7-9 to TRBJ2-5; 10 positions agree with TRBD2. The CDR3 runs to 14 residues. Germline V gene lookup returns CDR1 SEHNR and CDR2 FQNEAQ (reference sequence). V lost 4 bases and J lost 7; bases outside the gene matches: 6. CDR3 residues: CASSSSGGFWTQYF. CDR3 nucleotides: TGTGCCAGCAGCTCTAGCGGGGGCTTTTGGACCCAGTACTTC.

This rearrangement joins TRBV11-2 to TRBJ2-3; D is possibly TRBD1 or TRBD2 (6 bases each). Germline CDR1 and CDR2: SGHAT and FQNNGV. V lost 5 bases to trimming and J lost 6 bases, with 21 bases between them. This CDR3 region has 16 residues. In nucleotides, the CDR3 is TGTGCCAGCAGCCCTCCGGGGGCCTCTGACAAGGATACGCAGTATTTT. Encoded protein: CASSPPGASDKDTQYF.

This clone appeared a few times. This chain joins TRBV29-1 and TRBJ2-7; D gene ambiguous. Germline CDR1 SQVTM, CDR2 ANQGSEA. The V end was cut by 3 bases, the J end by 9 bases, with 15 bases between. The CDR3 loop spans 12 amino acids. CDR3 nucleotide sequence: TGCAGCGTTGACGAGGCAGTCCGAGGGCAGTACTTC. As protein: CSVDEAVRGQYF.

CDR3 in DNA: TGTGCCAGTAGCGGGAGGGCCGAAGAATTTTTCTACGAGCAGTACTTC. Its protein product is CASSGRAEEFFYEQYF. The gene calls are TRBV28 and TRBJ2-7; 11 bases align to TRBD2. There are 16 residues in the CDR3. Germline V gene sequence: CDR1 MDHEN, CDR2 SYDVKM. Trimming cost V 9 bases and J 3 bases; bases outside gene matches: 13.

The rearrangement uses TRBV28 and TRBJ2-7; D not resolved. Deletions cut 0 bases from V and 3 bases from J, with 9 bases between. The CDR3 extends over 14 amino acids. CDR1 and CDR2 (germline): MDHEN, SYDVKM. The CDR3 sequence: CASSLWAEIYEQYF. The DNA for the CDR3 is TGTGCCAGCAGTTTATGGGCAGAAATCTACGAGCAGTACTTC.

The V gene is TRBV29-1, the J gene TRBJ2-7; D may match TRBD1 or TRBD2 (5 bases each). The CDR3 length is 13 residues. V was pared by 4 bases and J by 3 bases, with 13 bases between. From germline, CDR1 is SQVTM and CDR2 ANQGSEA. The DNA for the CDR3 is TGCAGCGTTGGGGGGAGTAACAACTACGAGCAGTACTTC. This sequence encodes CSVGGSNNYEQYF.

The sample holds a few counts of this clone. The chain is built from TRBV28 and TRBJ1-2; D is undetermined. V was shortened by 3 bases and J by 8 bases, with 16 bases between the two germline ends. Germline CDR1 MDHEN, CDR2 SYDVKM. The length of the CDR3 is 14 residues. In nucleotides, the CDR3 is TGTGCCAGCAGTTTCCCCGTGGAGGGCGAGGGCTACACCTTC. Translated, it gives CASSFPVEGEGYTF.